These T cell receptor beta chains were read from a single sample in a study of T cells in Graves' hyperthyroidism and ophthalmopathy. Each CDR3 protein gets one entry after TCRdb re-called the multiplex PCR reads with MiXCR. The sample has more than 250,000 distinct CDR3 sequences; about 16% are singletons. Sequencing was carried out using blood. The receptors were gathered from a woman between 50 and 59 years old with Graves' hyperthyroidism that later progressed to Graves' ophthalmopathy. CDR3s include the opening cysteine and the closing phenylalanine or tryptophan. The order of the fields is CDR3 protein, CDR3 DNA, clone size, V gene, D gene, J gene. The D gene is left open where the match is weak. Part of the rows lack a size; the others show once, few, many or a class for expanded clones.

CDR3 protein: CSTQGGGDRVWEAGESYNEQFF
CDR3 DNA: TGCAGTACCCAAGGAGGGGGGGACAGGGTGTGGGAAGCGGGAGAGAGCTACAATGAGCAGTTCTTC
clone size: many
V gene: TRBV20-1
D gene: NA
J gene: TRBJ2-1

CDR3 protein: CATSDLNLSGMPKSTDTQYF
CDR3 DNA: TGTGCCACCAGTGATCTCAACCTGAGCGGGATGCCTAAAAGCACAGATACGCAGTATTTT
clone size: many
V gene: TRBV24-1
D gene: TRBD2
J gene: TRBJ2-3

CDR3 protein: CSATGGGRAYNEQFF
CDR3 DNA: TGCAGTGCCACAGGGGGCGGGAGGGCCTACAATGAGCAGTTCTTC
clone size: many
V gene: TRBV20-1
D gene: NA
J gene: TRBJ2-1

CDR3 protein: CASSFQLAGGFYEQYF
CDR3 DNA: TGTGCCAGCAGCTTTCAACTAGCGGGAGGGTTCTACGAGCAGTACTTC
clone size: many
V gene: TRBV7-8
D gene: TRBD2
J gene: TRBJ2-7

CDR3 protein: CSVEDQAGSYNEQFF
CDR3 DNA: TGCAGCGTTGAAGATCAAGCGGGGAGCTACAATGAGCAGTTCTTC
clone size: once
V gene: TRBV29-1
D gene: TRBD2
J gene: TRBJ2-1

CDR3 protein: CASSPRGPGLYEQYF
CDR3 DNA: TGTGCCAGCAGCCCCCGCGGTCCGGGACTATACGAGCAGTACTTC
clone size: many
V gene: TRBV7-9
D gene: TRBD2
J gene: TRBJ2-7

CDR3 protein: CASSPSRGTGGHEQYF
CDR3 DNA: TGTGCCAGCAGCCCTAGCCGCGGGACAGGGGGCCACGAGCAGTACTTC
clone size: many
V gene: TRBV11-1
D gene: TRBD1
J gene: TRBJ2-7

CDR3 protein: CASSVQGTNTEAFF
CDR3 DNA: TGTGCCAGCAGCGTACAGGGTACGAACACTGAAGCTTTCTTT
clone size: NA
V gene: TRBV9
D gene: NA
J gene: TRBJ1-1

CDR3 protein: CASSLMGAVLAYEQYF
CDR3 DNA: TGTGCCAGCAGCTTAATGGGGGCGGTTCTGGCCTACGAGCAGTACTTC
clone size: NA
V gene: TRBV11-2
D gene: NA
J gene: TRBJ2-7

CDR3 protein: CSASITGSRYF
CDR3 DNA: TGCAGTGCTAGTATCACAGGGTCACGGTACTTC
clone size: many
V gene: TRBV20-1
D gene: NA
J gene: TRBJ2-5

CDR3 protein: CASRPHNYGYTF
CDR3 DNA: TGTGCCAGCAGACCACACAACTATGGCTACACCTTC
clone size: many
V gene: TRBV6-1
D gene: NA
J gene: TRBJ1-2

CDR3 protein: CASIISQNYGYTF
CDR3 DNA: TGTGCCAGCATAATAAGCCAAAACTATGGCTACACCTTC
clone size: NA
V gene: TRBV6-1
D gene: NA
J gene: TRBJ1-2

CDR3 protein: CASSLQVQGFSPLHF
CDR3 DNA: TGTGCCAGCAGCTTACAGGTGCAGGGATTTTCACCCCTCCACTTT
clone size: few
V gene: TRBV7-2
D gene: NA
J gene: TRBJ1-6

CDR3 protein: CASSNRDRGYEKLFF
CDR3 DNA: TGTGCCAGCAGCAACCGGGACAGGGGGTACGAAAAACTGTTTTTT
clone size: NA
V gene: TRBV9
D gene: TRBD1
J gene: TRBJ1-4

CDR3 protein: CSAAKGRGSYEQYF
CDR3 DNA: TGCAGTGCTGCTAAGGGGAGGGGATCCTACGAGCAGTACTTC
clone size: NA
V gene: TRBV20-1
D gene: TRBD2
J gene: TRBJ2-7

CDR3 protein: CASQVTPSQSETQYF
CDR3 DNA: TGTGCCAGCCAAGTAACCCCCAGTCAATCGGAGACCCAGTACTTC
clone size: few
V gene: TRBV19
D gene: NA
J gene: TRBJ2-5

CDR3 protein: CASSLPGFISYNEQFF
CDR3 DNA: TGTGCCAGCTCACTGCCGGGATTTATCTCCTACAATGAGCAGTTCTTC
clone size: NA
V gene: TRBV18
D gene: NA
J gene: TRBJ2-1

CDR3 protein: CASSYYGGDRAFF
CDR3 DNA: TGTGCCAGCAGTTATTATGGAGGGGACAGGGCTTTCTTT
clone size: many
V gene: TRBV6-2/TRBV6-3
D gene: TRBD1
J gene: TRBJ1-1

CDR3 protein: CASSGGGTGQSSYEQYF
CDR3 DNA: TGTGCCAGCAGCGGGGGGGGGACAGGCCAGAGCTCCTACGAGCAGTACTTC
clone size: many
V gene: TRBV9
D gene: NA
J gene: TRBJ2-7

CDR3 protein: CASTAPGAGANVLTF
CDR3 DNA: TGTGCCAGTACAGCCCCGGGGGCTGGGGCCAACGTCCTGACTTTC
clone size: many
V gene: TRBV18
D gene: NA
J gene: TRBJ2-6

CDR3 protein: CTSSERGYGYTF
CDR3 DNA: TGTACCAGCAGTGAAAGAGGGTATGGCTACACCTTC
clone size: NA
V gene: TRBV2
D gene: NA
J gene: TRBJ1-2

CDR3 protein: CASSLPYEQYF
CDR3 DNA: TGTGCCAGCAGCCTACCATACGAGCAGTACTTC
clone size: many
V gene: TRBV2
D gene: NA
J gene: TRBJ2-7

CDR3 protein: CASSPREGETQYF
CDR3 DNA: TGTGCCAGCTCACCCAGGGAGGGAGAGACCCAGTACTTC
clone size: many
V gene: TRBV18
D gene: TRBD2
J gene: TRBJ2-5

CDR3 protein: CSADTGGAGQPQHF
CDR3 DNA: TGCAGTGCAGATACAGGGGGCGCCGGTCAGCCCCAGCATTTT
clone size: NA
V gene: TRBV20-1
D gene: TRBD1
J gene: TRBJ1-5

CDR3 protein: CSAPYLNQPQHF
CDR3 DNA: TGCAGTGCTCCCTATCTGAATCAGCCCCAGCATTTT
clone size: many
V gene: TRBV20-1
D gene: NA
J gene: TRBJ1-5

CDR3 protein: CASAPRNTEAFF
CDR3 DNA: TGTGCCAGCGCCCCTCGGAACACTGAAGCTTTCTTT
clone size: few
V gene: TRBV6-1
D gene: NA
J gene: TRBJ1-1

CDR3 protein: CASGVKGTGNQPQHF
CDR3 DNA: TGTGCCAGCGGCGTTAAGGGGACCGGCAATCAGCCCCAGCATTTT
clone size: many
V gene: TRBV7-8
D gene: NA
J gene: TRBJ1-5

CDR3 protein: CASSHGRANTGELFF
CDR3 DNA: TGTGCCAGCAGCCATGGGAGAGCGAACACCGGGGAGCTGTTTTTT
clone size: NA
V gene: TRBV7-6
D gene: NA
J gene: TRBJ2-2

CDR3 protein: CASSRAWGEGETQYF
CDR3 DNA: TGTGCCAGCAGCCGAGCCTGGGGTGAGGGAGAGACCCAGTACTTC
clone size: many
V gene: TRBV3-1
D gene: NA
J gene: TRBJ2-5

CDR3 protein: CASSHDSGWVGEQYF
CDR3 DNA: TGTGCCAGCAGCCACGACAGTGGGTGGGTCGGAGAGCAGTACTTC
clone size: NA
V gene: TRBV28
D gene: NA
J gene: TRBJ2-7